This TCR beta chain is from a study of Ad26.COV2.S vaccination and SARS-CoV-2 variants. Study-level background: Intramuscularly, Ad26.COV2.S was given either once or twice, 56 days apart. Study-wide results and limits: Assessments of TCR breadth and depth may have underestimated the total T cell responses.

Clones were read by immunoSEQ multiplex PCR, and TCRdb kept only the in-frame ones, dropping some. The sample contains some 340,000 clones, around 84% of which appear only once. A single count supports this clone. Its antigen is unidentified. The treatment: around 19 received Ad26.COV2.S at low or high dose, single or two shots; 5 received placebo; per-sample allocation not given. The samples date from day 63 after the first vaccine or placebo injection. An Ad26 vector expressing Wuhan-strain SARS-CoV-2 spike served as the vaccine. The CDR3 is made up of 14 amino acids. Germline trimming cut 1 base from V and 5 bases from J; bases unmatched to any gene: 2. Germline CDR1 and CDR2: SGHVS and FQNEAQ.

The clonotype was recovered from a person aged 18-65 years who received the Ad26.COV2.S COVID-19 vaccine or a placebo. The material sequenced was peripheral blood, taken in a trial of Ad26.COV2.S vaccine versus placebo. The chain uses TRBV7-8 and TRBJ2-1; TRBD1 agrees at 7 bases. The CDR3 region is CASSLEGANNEQFF. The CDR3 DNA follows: TGTGCCAGCAGCTTAGAGGGGGCCAACAATGAGCAGTTCTTC.